This passage covers 17 T cell receptor beta chains from one sample sequenced in a study of T cell repertoires in aging, cancer and after chemotherapy (dated by TCRdb to the late 2010s). These reads were obtained on an Illumina MiSeq. Rearranged TRB sequences spanning V, D and J segments were amplified by multiplex touch-down PCR using a mixed TRB-A/B primer pool. In-frame beta chains were kept once TCRdb had trimmed the public reads at Q25 with fastp and called clones with MiXCR. Each record represents a unique CDR3 protein, reported with the most common genes and DNA among its rows. This sample gives 1,400 to 1,500 distinct CDR3 sequences in total; 35% to 45% of them show up just once. Clones ranked in the top ten supply roughly a tenth of the sample. TCR beta rearrangements were amplified from genomic DNA isolated from peripheral blood, not from sorted cells or RNA. Sequenced sample: blood. Receptor source: a human donor with a solid tumor.

The rearrangement joins TRBV5-1 to TRBJ1-4; 8 bases match TRBD1. After removal of 4 bases from V and 6 bases from J, the junction contained 11 bases not matched to a gene. In germline, CDR1 is SGHRS, CDR2 YFSETQ. CDR3 length: 16 residues. For the CDR3, the DNA is TGCGCCAGCAGCGCATCCGGGACAGGAGCCTATGAAAAACTGTTTTTT. Translating it yields CASSASGTGAYEKLFF.

This clonotype has just a few counts. The V call is TRBV7-2, the J call TRBJ1-1; no definite D call. V shed 1 base and J shed 0 bases, with 6 bases lying between them. This CDR3 has 14 amino acids. The germline CDR1 and CDR2 sequences are SGHTA and FQGNSA. CDR3 amino acids: CASSLDPMNTEAFF. The DNA of the CDR3 is TGTGCCAGCAGCTTAGATCCCATGAACACTGAAGCTTTCTTT. Full variable domain (missing parts from reference TRBV7-2 and TRBJ1-1): GAGVSQSPSNKVTEKGKDVELRCDPISGHTALYWYRQSLGQGLEFLIYFQGNSAPDKSGLPSDRFSAERTGGSVSTLTIQRTQQEDSAVYLCASSLDPMNTEAFFGQGTRLTVV.

V is TRBV12-3 or TRBV12-4 and J is TRBJ2-7; D tentatively reads TRBD1 or TRBD2 (6 bases each). The V end was cut by 8 bases, the J end by 0 bases, with 11 bases between. There are 13 residues in the CDR3. CDR3 protein: CASDEGGSYEQYF. The DNA of the CDR3 is TGTGCCAGCGATGAGGGGGGCTCCTACGAGCAGTACTTC.

Concerning this clonotype itself: This may come from a read error, since a much larger clone is one base off. The CDR3 nucleotides read TGTGCCCGGGATGGGGAAGCCATGCGAGAGCAGTTCTTC. It is translated as CARDGEAMREQFF. The chain carries TRBV30 and TRBJ2-1; weak D call: TRBD2 (5 bases). CDR1 and CDR2 (germline): GTSNPN, SVGIG (reference sequence). There are 13 residues in the CDR3. Trimming took off 8 bases at V and 10 bases at J, with 21 bases between the two ends. The entire variable domain, with the rest obtained from reference TRBV30 and TRBJ2-1, is as follows: SQTIHQWPATLVQPVGSPLSLECTVEGTSNPNLYWYRQAAGRGLQLLFYSVGIGQISSEVPQNLSASRPQDRQFILSSKKLLLSDSGFYLCARDGEAMREQFFGPGTRLTVL.

Remarks on this clonotype: A much larger clone lies a single base off, so this may be a read error. The chain couples TRBV19 to TRBJ2-3, with D possibly matching TRBD2 (5 bases). The CDR3 extends over 12 amino acids. Germline loops: CDR1 LNHDA, CDR2 SQIVND (reference sequence). The V end was cut by 5 bases, the J end by 4 bases, with 7 bases between. The CDR3 coding sequence is TGTGCCAGTAGTGTCGGGGCAGATACGCAGTATTTT. Translation gives CASSVGADTQYF.

The sample holds a few counts of this clonotype. This chain's CDR3 is CASSLRRGRTGELFF. The CDR3, as DNA: TGTGCCAGCAGTTTACGGCGGGGGCGCACCGGGGAGCTGTTTTTT. This chain uses TRBV12-3 or TRBV12-4 with TRBJ2-2; D possibly corresponds to TRBD2 (7 bases). Trimming left V 2 bases short and J 4 bases short, with 11 bases between. The CDR3 length is 15 residues.

J is TRBJ2-7 and V is TRBV28; TRBD1 aligns across 8 bases. The CDR3 extends over 14 amino acids. Trimming at V came to 7 bases and at J to 3 bases, leaving 8 bases not matched to a gene. Germline CDR1 and CDR2: MDHEN and SYDVKM. DNA for the CDR3: TGTGCCAGCACCGTGGACAGGGCCAACTACGAGCAGTACTTC. Protein sequence: CASTVDRANYEQYF.

This clonotype has more than one count but fewer than ten. The chain carries TRBV6-5 and TRBJ1-2, with 7 bases fitting TRBD1. CDR1 is MNHEY and CDR2 is SVGAGI in the germline V gene. The CDR3 loop spans 13 amino acids. The junction had 8 bases not matched to a gene; V was cut back by 6 bases and J by 7 bases. The CDR3 spells CASRPTGRGGYTF. Written as DNA, the CDR3 is TGTGCCAGCAGGCCGACAGGGCGGGGTGGCTACACCTTC.

CDR3 amino acids: CSARDAQGNTGELFF. CDR3 in DNA: TGCAGTGCTAGAGATGCACAGGGCAACACCGGGGAGCTGTTTTTT. The J gene is TRBJ2-2, the V gene TRBV20-1; tentatively, D is TRBD1 (6 bases). The CDR3 extends over 15 amino acids. Germline CDR1 reads DFQATT; CDR2 reads SNEGSKA (reference sequence). Trimming stripped 0 bases from V and 2 bases from J, with 10 bases between.

The chain recombines TRBV10-2 with TRBJ2-7, with 8 bases aligning to TRBD1. Germline V lookup: CDR1 WSHSY, CDR2 SAAADI. This CDR3 has 15 amino acids. V lost 6 bases and J lost 6; bases outside the gene matches: 13. The CDR3 region has the DNA TGCGCCAGCAGGATAAAACTGGACAGGGTAGGCGAGCAGTACTTC. Translated, it gives CASRIKLDRVGEQYF.

V is TRBV11-2 and J is TRBJ1-2; TRBD1 might be the D (6 bases). CDR1 is SGHAT, CDR2 FQNNGV, per germline. The CDR3 extends over 14 amino acids. The germline V and J ends were trimmed by 4 bases and 8 bases, with 17 bases remaining between them. In nucleotides, the CDR3 is TGTGCCAGCAGCTCCCGGGGGGCTATGGGCGGCTACACCTTC. Protein sequence: CASSSRGAMGGYTF.

The chain uses TRBV19 and TRBJ1-1, with a possible D match to TRBD1 (6 bases). The length of the CDR3 is 13 residues. V lost 11 bases and J 1 base, leaving 14 bases between the germline ends. CDR1 is LNHDA and CDR2 is SQIVND in the germline V gene (reference sequence). The CDR3 loop reads CASSDRRNTEAFF. The DNA for the CDR3 is TGTGCCTCCAGCGACAGGCGGAACACTGAAGCTTTCTTT.

By sample share, this clonotype is large (0.1 to 1%). CDR3 region: CASSYSQASGSGYTF. The CDR3 DNA is TGTGCCAGCAGTTACTCGCAGGCTTCGGGGTCTGGCTACACCTTC. This rearrangement joins TRBV6-5 to TRBJ1-2; no clear D. V was shortened by 0 bases and J by 7 bases, with 15 bases between the two germline ends. Germline V CDR1 and CDR2: MNHEY, SVGAGI. The CDR3 contains 15 residues.

This chain links TRBV21-1 with TRBJ2-7. TRBV21-1 is given as a pseudogene. The CDR3 contains 13 residues. The CDR3, as DNA: TGTGCCAGCAGGGCCGGTTTGGGATACGAGCAGTACTTC. This sequence encodes CASRAGLGYEQYF.

The chain combines TRBV13 with TRBJ1-2, with 9 bases identical to TRBD1. This CDR3 is 13 amino acids long. With V trimmed by 4 bases and J by 9 bases, 6 bases remained unmatched. CDR1 and CDR2 (germline): PRHDT, FYEKMQ (reference sequence). CDR3 sequence reads: CASSSGQGGSYTF. The CDR3 DNA reads as TGTGCCAGCAGCTCGGGACAGGGTGGCAGCTACACCTTC. The full variable domain, with the rest looked up from reference TRBV13 and TRBJ1-2, is AAGVIQSPRHLIKEKRETATLKCYPIPRHDTVYWYQQGPGQDPQFLISFYEKMQSDKGSIPDRFSAQQFSDYHSELNMSSLELGDSALYFCASSSGQGGSYTFGSGTRLTVV.

The gene calls are TRBV28 and TRBJ2-2; 11 bases agree with TRBD2. Losses at the gene ends were 6 bases for V and 3 bases for J; bases not matched to a gene: 6. CDR3 length: 16 residues. Germline CDR1 and CDR2: MDHEN and SYDVKM. CDR3: CASRDPGLADTGELFF. The CDR3 bases are TGTGCCAGCAGGGATCCGGGACTAGCGGACACCGGGGAGCTGTTTTTT.

The chain couples TRBV6-2 or TRBV6-3 to TRBJ2-5, with 9 bases fitting TRBD2. The trim removed 6 bases at V and 5 bases at J, leaving 13 bases unmatched. CDR3 length: 16 amino acids. Looked up from germline, CDR1 is MNHEY and CDR2 is SVGEGT. The CDR3: CASRELPSGAGETQYF. As DNA, the CDR3 is TGTGCCAGCAGGGAACTACCTAGCGGGGCGGGGGAGACCCAGTACTTC.